This TCR beta chain is from a study of control samples from healthy donors and cancer patients. V trimming: 3 bases; J trimming: 5 bases; junction bases outside the gene matches: 5. This CDR3 is built from 14 residues. CDR1 and CDR2 (germline): SGHAT, FQDESV (reference sequence). This clone turned up a few times. The protocol was immunoSEQ multiplex PCR, while the TCRdb copy is restricted to in-frame clones and leaves out a portion. The sample lists approximately 58,000 clones, around 87% occurring once. Material: PBMCs. The V gene is TRBV11-1, the J gene TRBJ2-7, with 9 bases matching TRBD2. This receptor was taken from a woman aged 60 to 75 with lung cancer. The CDR3 bases are TGTGCCAGCAGCTTCAGACTAGCGGATGACGAGCAGTACTTC. This codes for CASSFRLADDEQYF.